This is a list of T cell receptor beta chains from one sample in a study of blood T cell repertoires in COVID-19. Some clones are missing from TCRdb's copy, which holds only in-frame ones; the method was immunoSEQ multiplex PCR. This sample has fewer than 200,000 clones; approximately 85% occur once, and the top ten carry 1% to 1.5%. Specimen: peripheral blood. The receptors were sampled from a man aged 55 to 70 who had recovered from COVID-19. The CDR3 runs from the conserved cysteine through the conserved F or W. Fields, in order: J gene, D gene, clone size, V gene, CDR3 protein. D genes are given only for firm matches. Not all rows give a size; the values are once, few, many and, for expanded clones, a class.

>TRBJ2-1|.|.|TRBV5-8
CASSFAGSSYNEQFF
>TRBJ2-4|.|.|TRBV27
CASRGGDRNIQYF
>TRBJ1-4|TRBD1|.|TRBV10-3
CAISDIQGSEKLFF
>TRBJ1-2|.|.|TRBV3-1/TRBV3-2
CASSLTSGGYTF
>TRBJ1-1|TRBD1|.|TRBV29-1
CSVAGTGGYNTEAFF
>TRBJ2-7|TRBD1|.|TRBV3-1/TRBV3-2
CASSQASGGTYEQYF
>TRBJ2-3|TRBD2|.|TRBV6-5
CASSQRLAYTDTQYF
>TRBJ1-5|.|.|TRBV15
CATSKREDQPQHF
>TRBJ1-4|TRBD1|.|TRBV28
CASSFGTGTTNEKLFF
>TRBJ1-1|TRBD1|.|TRBV9
CASSVDPGGGVNTEAFF
>TRBJ2-3|TRBD2|.|TRBV5-5
CASSLYSGGASSTDTQYF
>TRBJ2-6|TRBD1|.|TRBV6-2/TRBV6-3
CASSYSAHRGSTGANVLTF
>TRBJ1-1|.|few|TRBV7-9
CASSLDGRTYTEAFF
>TRBJ2-5|TRBD1|.|TRBV9
CASSASGGETQYF
>TRBJ2-2|TRBD1|.|TRBV19
CASSIHRGGELFF
>TRBJ1-1|.|.|TRBV25-1
CASSVDTNTEAFF
>TRBJ2-7|TRBD2|.|TRBV9
CASSPRLAGDEQYF
>TRBJ2-1|.|.|TRBV5-1
CASSLVSGNEQFF
>TRBJ2-1|TRBD2|.|TRBV9
CASSAGLPNNEQFF
>TRBJ2-5|.|.|TRBV14
CASSPGGEETQYF
>TRBJ1-3|.|.|TRBV2
CASSGILGGNTIYF
>TRBJ2-2|TRBD1|.|TRBV6-6
CASSYRDRGTGELFF
>TRBJ2-3|.|.|TRBV7-9
CASSDPRTSTDTQYF
>TRBJ2-3|.|.|TRBV2
CASSGARATDTQYF
>TRBJ2-7|.|.|TRBV5-4
CASSFTGNYEQYF
>TRBJ1-1|.|.|TRBV30
CAWSVGASTEAFF
>TRBJ2-2|TRBD2|.|TRBV5-1
CASSFFFGRGGPGELFF
>TRBJ2-1|.|.|TRBV29-1
CSVTELGHNSYNEQFF
>TRBJ1-3|.|.|TRBV6-5
CASSYSGSATGNTIYF
>TRBJ1-2|TRBD1|.|TRBV4-1
CASSQEAGQGHYGYTF
>TRBJ2-1|TRBD2|.|TRBV27
CASSSPTSSGEKGFYEQFF
>TRBJ2-5|.|.|TRBV19
CASSRGRYGETQYF
>TRBJ2-7|TRBD1|.|TRBV7-3
CASSSMDRGLGEQYF
>TRBJ2-2|TRBD2|.|TRBV11-2
CASQRGAAGELFF
>TRBJ1-1|TRBD1|.|TRBV5-1
CASSLERQGEAFF
>TRBJ2-5|TRBD2|.|TRBV4-2
CASSQAGLAGQETQYF
>TRBJ2-2|TRBD1|.|TRBV10-2
CASRKTGMNTGELFF
>TRBJ2-3|.|.|TRBV19
CASSIGRGGDTQYF
>TRBJ2-3|TRBD2|.|TRBV9
CASSARLARDTQYF
>TRBJ2-1|.|once|TRBV13
CATLPGGRGEQFF
>TRBJ2-1|TRBD2|.|TRBV7-8
CASSSRGRGLAGGSQFF
>TRBJ2-1|.|.|TRBV11-3
CASSLFLASYNEQFF